The 27 T cell receptor beta chains presented below share a single source sample, sequenced in a study of T cell responses to AZD1222 COVID-19 vaccine. Profiling relied on immunoSEQ multiplex PCR, and the TCRdb table lists in-frame clones only, not all of them. The table has 110,000 to 150,000 clones, 92% seen once. Sequences were derived from peripheral blood, sampled on day 0 of AZD1222 vaccination. Source of these receptors: an adult in good health.

The chain joins TRBV11-2 to TRBJ2-2, with 14 bases lining up with TRBD2. The CDR3 extends over 16 amino acids. The germline V gene has CDR1 SGHAT and CDR2 FQNNGV. V shed 3 bases and J 7 bases; nucleotides not matched to a gene: 4. CDR3 loop: CASSLWTSGRFGELFF. The CDR3 nucleotides read TGTGCCAGCAGCTTGTGGACTAGCGGGAGGTTCGGGGAGCTGTTTTTT.

This chain links TRBV7-2 with TRBJ1-1, with 8 bases identical to TRBD1. Germline-derived CDR1 and CDR2 are SGHTA and FQGNSA. V shed 2 bases and J 5 bases; nucleotides not matched to a gene: 4. This CDR3 has 14 amino acids. The CDR3 sequence is CASSLQGARTEAFF. CDR3 coding DNA: TGTGCCAGCAGCTTACAGGGGGCGCGGACTGAAGCTTTCTTT.

This clone was recorded once. The rearrangement joins TRBV11-2 to TRBJ2-1, with D possibly being TRBD2 (7 bases). The germline V and J ends were trimmed by 5 bases and 0 bases, with 17 bases remaining between them. CDR3 size: 17 residues. Germline lookup yields CDR1 SGHAT and CDR2 FQNNGV. In DNA, the CDR3 is TGTGCCAGCAGCCTTGGGGCGGGGGCGAGCTCCTACAATGAGCAGTTCTTC. The encoded protein is CASSLGAGASSYNEQFF.

The V gene is TRBV7-3, the J gene TRBJ2-6; no reliable D call. The germline gives CDR1 SGHTA, CDR2 FQGTGA. Trimming shortened V by 5 bases and J by 0 bases, and 8 bases separated the two germline ends. The CDR3 consists of 15 residues. CDR3 sequence reads: CASSRQSSGANVLTF. DNA of the CDR3: TGTGCCAGCAGCCGGCAAAGCTCTGGGGCCAACGTCCTGACTTTC. The variable domain in full, completed from reference TRBV7-3 and TRBJ2-6, reads GAGVSQTPSNKVTEKGKYVELRCDPISGHTALYWYRQSLGQGPEFLIYFQGTGAADDSGLPNDRFFAVRPEGSVSTLKIQRTERGDSAVYLCASSRQSSGANVLTFGAGSRLTVL.

Here the CDR3 DNA reads TGCGCCAGCAGCCAAGATGCAGTGACCTCTGGGGGGACCCAGTACTTC. Protein product: CASSQDAVTSGGTQYF. V is TRBV4-3 and J is TRBJ2-5; perhaps D is TRBD1 or TRBD2 (5 bases each). There are 16 residues in the CDR3. Germline-derived CDR1 and CDR2 are LGHNA and YSLEER. Trimming took off 0 bases at V and 7 bases at J, with 18 bases between the two ends.

The V call is TRBV3-1 (or the pseudogene TRBV3-2), the J call TRBJ1-1, with D perhaps TRBD1 (5 bases). The V and J ends lost 1 base and 4 bases respectively, with 16 bases between them. CDR1 LGHDT and CDR2 YNNKEL come from the germline V gene (reference sequence). The CDR3 consists of 16 residues. The DNA of the CDR3 is TGTGCCAGCAGCCAAGTGCAGGGTGCTGGTGTCACTGAAGCTTTCTTT. Its protein is CASSQVQGAGVTEAFF.

The chain uses TRBV2 and TRBJ2-2; TRBD2 agrees at 9 bases. The germline V gene encodes CDR1 SNHLY and CDR2 FYNNEI. V shed 6 bases, J shed 5 bases, and the junction held 13 bases outside the gene matches. This CDR3 is built from 17 residues. The CDR3 protein is CASSALGLAGRTGELFF. For the CDR3, the DNA is TGTGCCAGCAGCGCTCTGGGGCTAGCGGGGCGTACCGGGGAGCTGTTTTTT.

The rearrangement uses TRBV3-1 (or the pseudogene TRBV3-2) and TRBJ1-5; 8 bases fit TRBD1. J was trimmed by 2 bases and V by 5 bases; bases with no gene match: 2. Germline lookup yields CDR1 LGHDT and CDR2 YNNKEL (reference sequence). The CDR3 length is 14 residues. The CDR3 sequence: CASSYRGGNQPQHF. CDR3 nucleotide sequence: TGTGCCAGCAGCTACAGGGGGGGCAATCAGCCCCAGCATTTT.

This chain connects TRBV5-1 to TRBJ1-1, with 11 bases fitting TRBD1. Germline values: CDR1 SGHRS, CDR2 YFSETQ. The V and J ends lost 4 bases and 5 bases, in that order; junction bases with no gene match: 13. The CDR3 consists of 17 residues. The CDR3 DNA reads TGCGCCAGCAGCCTAGGACAGGGGGCGATAGGGGATACTGAAGCTTTCTTT. Translation: CASSLGQGAIGDTEAFF.

DNA of the CDR3: TGTGCCAGTAGTATATCCCATAGCAATCAGCCCCAGCATTTT. Translating gives CASSISHSNQPQHF. The rearrangement joins TRBV19 to TRBJ1-5; D not certain. The CDR3 totals 14 residues. Germline V gene sequence: CDR1 LNHDA, CDR2 SQIVND (reference sequence). V lost 2 bases and J lost 0, with 5 bases in between. The complete variable domain, with remaining parts taken from reference TRBV19 and TRBJ1-5, reads DGGITQSPKYLFRKEGQNVTLSCEQNLNHDAMYWYRQDPGQGLRLIYYSQIVNDFQKGDIAEGYSVSREKKESFPLTVTSAQKNPTAFYLCASSISHSNQPQHFGDGTRLSIL.

Only one count was recorded for this clone. CDR3 bases: TGCGCCAGCAGCCAAGTTTTCGGAGCCAGGGCCGACCAAGAGACCCAGTACTTC. It specifies CASSQVFGARADQETQYF. The chain couples TRBV4-1 to TRBJ2-5; tentative D call: TRBD1 (5 bases). The CDR3 contains 18 residues. The V end lost 1 base, the J end lost 0 bases, and 18 bases lay between the germline ends. Germline CDR1 is MGHRA and CDR2 is YSYEKL.

This rearrangement joins TRBV19 to TRBJ2-7; D remains ambiguous. CDR1 and CDR2 (germline): LNHDA, SQIVND (reference sequence). V gave up 6 bases and J gave up 0 bases, with 15 bases separating them. This CDR3 spans 15 amino acids. In DNA form, the CDR3 reads TGTGCCAGTAGCTCAATAGGTCGGAGCTCCTACGAGCAGTACTTC. Encoded protein: CASSSIGRSSYEQYF.

The CDR3 here is CASSVAGGAQEQFF. For the CDR3, the DNA is TGTGCCAGTAGCGTAGCGGGAGGCGCTCAAGAGCAGTTCTTC. J is TRBJ2-1 and V is TRBV19; 10 nucleotides line up with TRBD2. The CDR3 extends over 14 amino acids. Germline V CDR1 and CDR2: LNHDA, SQIVND (reference sequence). J was trimmed by 10 bases and V by 6 bases; bases with no gene match: 9.

The V call is TRBV15, the J call TRBJ1-2; 7 bases agree with TRBD1. CDR1 and CDR2 from the germline V gene are LNHNV and YYDKDF (reference sequence). The CDR3 is 14 amino acids. The V segment lost 0 bases and the J segment 6 bases; nucleotides outside the gene matches: 4. The CDR3, as DNA: TGTGCCACCAGCAGAGAAGACAGGGACGATGGCTACACCTTC. Encoded protein: CATSREDRDDGYTF.

The gene calls are TRBV9 and TRBJ1-1; TRBD1 matches at 7 bases. The CDR3 length is 14 residues. With 0 bases clipped from V and 4 bases from J, the junction kept 3 bases outside the gene matches. Per germline, CDR1 SGDLS and CDR2 YYNGEE. CDR3 loop: CASSVDPGGTEAFF. The CDR3, as DNA: TGTGCCAGCAGCGTAGACCCAGGGGGCACTGAAGCTTTCTTT.

The rearrangement joins TRBV28 to TRBJ2-2; 11 bases fit TRBD2. V lost 3 bases and J lost 6; bases outside the gene matches: 9. Per the germline V gene, CDR1 is MDHEN and CDR2 is SYDVKM. This CDR3 spans 17 amino acids. This CDR3 is CASSFLAGGHRPGELFF. As DNA, the CDR3 is TGTGCCAGCAGTTTCCTAGCGGGAGGCCACCGCCCCGGGGAGCTGTTTTTT.

The genes are TRBV9 and TRBJ2-1, with D unresolved. Trimming stripped 2 bases from V and 0 bases from J, with 15 bases between. Germline V gene sequence: CDR1 SGDLS, CDR2 YYNGEE. The CDR3 covers 17 residues. The DNA for the CDR3 is TGTGCCAGCAGCGTCTTATCCTACCCGAGCTCCTACAATGAGCAGTTCTTC. It translates to CASSVLSYPSSYNEQFF. Full variable domain (outside the CDR3, taken from reference TRBV9 and TRBJ2-1): DSGVTQTPKHLITATGQRVTLRCSPRSGDLSVYWYQQSLDQGLQFLIQYYNGEERAKGNILERFSAQQFPDLHSELNLSSLELGDSALYFCASSVLSYPSSYNEQFFGPGTRLTVL.

This clone appeared a few times. The rearrangement joins TRBV19 to TRBJ2-1; 12 nucleotides match TRBD2. The CDR3 length is 16 residues. The V segment lost 4 bases and the J segment 5 bases; nucleotides outside the gene matches: 6. The germline V gene has CDR1 LNHDA and CDR2 SQIVND (reference sequence). CDR3 in amino acids: CASSRGGLAGHNEQFF. CDR3 bases: TGTGCCAGTAGTAGGGGGGGACTAGCGGGTCACAATGAGCAGTTCTTC.

This chain links TRBV6-6 with TRBJ1-3; D possibly corresponds to TRBD1 (6 bases). V was pared by 7 bases and J by 2 bases, with 12 bases between. Germline V lookup: CDR1 MNHNY, CDR2 SVGAGI (reference sequence). CDR3 length: 14 amino acids. CDR3 in DNA: TGTGCCAGCATTGACGGGGGGCCTGGAAACACCATATATTTT. Its protein is CASIDGGPGNTIYF.

This clone was picked up one time. The rearrangement uses TRBV7-3 and TRBJ2-1, with D unresolved. The CDR3 is made up of 13 amino acids. Trimming took off 1 base at V and 8 bases at J, with 9 bases between the two ends. The germline V gene encodes CDR1 SGHTA and CDR2 FQGTGA. The CDR3 DNA is TGTGCCAGCAGCTTAAATTGGTGGGATGAGCAGTTCTTC. It yields the protein CASSLNWWDEQFF.

The chain combines TRBV28 with TRBJ2-1; maybe TRBD2 (7 bases). The V gene's germline CDR1 is MDHEN and CDR2 SYDVKM. The CDR3 loop spans 18 amino acids. Trimming removed 4 bases from V and 6 bases from J, with 25 bases in between. Written as DNA, the CDR3 is TGTGCCAGCAGTTATGCCCGTGGGGGGGCGGGATCGGTCAATGAGCAGTTCTTC. The encoded protein is CASSYARGGAGSVNEQFF.

The sample holds one count of this clone. The rearrangement links TRBV6-4 to TRBJ2-3, with D hard to call. The CDR3 runs to 14 residues. Per germline, CDR1 MRHNA and CDR2 SNTAGT. Trimming removed 6 bases from V and 0 bases from J, with 10 bases in between. The CDR3 is CASSELSSTDTQYF. CDR3 DNA: TGTGCCAGCAGCGAGCTCTCTAGCACAGATACGCAGTATTTT.

This chain joins TRBV28 and TRBJ1-1; D not certain. The germline V gene has CDR1 MDHEN and CDR2 SYDVKM. The length of the CDR3 is 14 residues. V lost 2 bases and J 1 base, leaving 8 bases between the germline ends. In DNA form, the CDR3 reads TGTGCCAGCAGTTTAGGGCAGAGGAACACTGAAGCTTTCTTT. It codes for CASSLGQRNTEAFF.

V gene TRBV28 combines with J gene TRBJ1-5; tentatively, D is TRBD1 (5 bases). Trimming shortened V by 9 bases and J by 3 bases, and 9 bases separated the two germline ends. Germline V CDR1 and CDR2: MDHEN, SYDVKM. The CDR3 extends over 12 amino acids. CDR3 DNA sequence: TGTGCCAGTGGGGGACCCAATCAGCCCCAGCATTTT. It is translated as CASGGPNQPQHF.

The gene calls are TRBV28 and TRBJ1-5; tentatively, D is TRBD1 (6 bases). Germline CDR1 and CDR2: MDHEN and SYDVKM. The germline V and J ends were trimmed by 6 bases and 6 bases, with 18 bases remaining between them. This CDR3 spans 15 amino acids. The CDR3 coding sequence is TGTGCCAGCAGCACCCAGATACAGGGAAGTCAGCCCCAGCATTTT. This gives the protein CASSTQIQGSQPQHF.

This sequence joins TRBV5-1 and TRBJ1-2, with unresolved D. V lost 0 bases and J 2 bases, leaving 8 bases between the germline ends. CDR1 SGHRS and CDR2 YFSETQ come from the germline V gene. This CDR3 region has 14 residues. CDR3 residues: CASSLAVVNYGYTF. CDR3 in DNA: TGCGCCAGCAGCTTGGCGGTAGTCAACTATGGCTACACCTTC.

The chain recombines TRBV7-2 with TRBJ1-2; D may be TRBD1 (5 bases). V lost 1 base and J 3 bases, leaving 12 bases between the germline ends. This CDR3 has 15 amino acids. CDR1 is SGHTA, CDR2 FQGNSA, per germline. This CDR3 reads CASSLEWGGDYGYTF. As DNA, the CDR3 is TGTGCCAGCAGCTTAGAATGGGGAGGGGACTATGGCTACACCTTC.